Below, one TCR beta chain is given with its context. Antigen: not known. Clones were read by immunoSEQ multiplex PCR, and TCRdb kept only the in-frame ones, dropping some. Among roughly 26,000 clones listed, roughly 80% were seen once. This record comes from a study of OX40 agonist ivuxolimab in advanced cancers. Study-level results: Compared with others, partial responders at 0.1-3.0 mg/kg displayed clonal expansion among the lowest. Blood T cells, both CD4+ and CD8+, expanded clonally by week 6 at 0.1 to 3.0 mg/kg.

Sampling times: baseline, cycle 4 day 1, cycle 7 day 1. The V gene lost 8 bases and the J gene lost 0 bases, with 11 bases spanning the gap. Germline CDR1 reads LNHDA; CDR2 reads SQIVND (reference sequence). The CDR3 sequence is 13 residues long. The clonotype comes from an adult with an advanced solid tumor such as melanoma, head and neck, liver or kidney cancer. Here the sequenced sample was CD4+ or CD8+ T cells sorted from blood, taken in a trial of the OX40 agonist ivuxolimab. The rearrangement joins TRBV19 to TRBJ2-7; perhaps TRBD1 as D (6 bases). The CDR3, as DNA: TGTGCCAGTCGAGGGGACACCTCCTACGAGCAGTACTTC. Translation gives CASRGDTSYEQYF.